This entry lists 5 T cell receptor beta chains sequenced from one sample in a study of T cells in Graves' hyperthyroidism and ophthalmopathy. The CDR3 regions of TCR beta were amplified from RNA transcripts. The TCR CDR3 first-round RT-PCR relied on the HTBI primer set. Using its own MiXCR run on the multiplex PCR reads, TCRdb lists one record per CDR3 protein. This sample carries approximately 300,000 distinct CDR3 sequences, 15% to 20% of them seen once, and the ten largest clones take roughly a third. The specimen was blood. The receptors derive from a man aged 25-45 years with Graves' hyperthyroidism.

The genes are TRBV9 and TRBJ2-1; 12 nucleotides align to TRBD2. CDR1 SGDLS and CDR2 YYNGEE come from the germline V gene. The CDR3 length is 15 residues. The V and J ends lost 4 bases and 7 bases, in that order; junction bases with no gene match: 6. This CDR3 is CASSQMTSGSNEQFF. CDR3 DNA: TGTGCCAGCAGCCAGATGACTAGCGGGAGTAATGAGCAGTTCTTC.

The V call is TRBV9, the J call TRBJ1-3; no reliable D call. With 6 bases removed from V and 0 bases from J, the gap between germline ends came to 13 bases. Germline loops: CDR1 SGDLS, CDR2 YYNGEE. CDR3 length equals 15 residues. The CDR3 sequence is CASNAFPSSGNTIYF. The CDR3 nucleotides are TGTGCCAGCAACGCTTTTCCCAGCTCTGGAAACACCATATATTTT.

A few counts support this clonotype. This chain links TRBV12-3 or TRBV12-4 with TRBJ1-5, with 8 positions matching TRBD1. The trim removed 1 base at V and 5 bases at J, leaving 4 bases unmatched. CDR3 length equals 15 residues. CDR3 sequence: CASSLGPGGHQPQHF. The CDR3 DNA reads as TGTGCCAGCAGTTTAGGACCAGGGGGCCATCAGCCCCAGCATTTT.

At least ten counts were recorded for this clonotype. The chain carries TRBV5-1 and TRBJ2-5; 7 bases map to TRBD1. The CDR3 is 13 amino acids. The junction had 4 bases not matched to a gene; V was cut back by 3 bases and J by 5 bases. CDR1 and CDR2 from the germline V gene are SGHRS and YFSETQ. CDR3: CASSSDRRETQYF. CDR3 nucleotides: TGCGCCAGCAGCTCGGACAGGCGGGAGACCCAGTACTTC.

This clonotype has a handful of counts. The chain is built from TRBV4-1 and TRBJ2-7, with 9 bases matching TRBD1. The J segment lost 5 bases and the V segment lost 4 bases, leaving 12 bases of the junction unmatched. CDR3 length: 16 residues. Germline-derived CDR1 and CDR2 are MGHRA and YSYEKL. The DNA for the CDR3 is TGCGCCAGCAGCCGGGGATGGACAGGGGTAGGCCACGAGCAGTACTTC. Residues: CASSRGWTGVGHEQYF.